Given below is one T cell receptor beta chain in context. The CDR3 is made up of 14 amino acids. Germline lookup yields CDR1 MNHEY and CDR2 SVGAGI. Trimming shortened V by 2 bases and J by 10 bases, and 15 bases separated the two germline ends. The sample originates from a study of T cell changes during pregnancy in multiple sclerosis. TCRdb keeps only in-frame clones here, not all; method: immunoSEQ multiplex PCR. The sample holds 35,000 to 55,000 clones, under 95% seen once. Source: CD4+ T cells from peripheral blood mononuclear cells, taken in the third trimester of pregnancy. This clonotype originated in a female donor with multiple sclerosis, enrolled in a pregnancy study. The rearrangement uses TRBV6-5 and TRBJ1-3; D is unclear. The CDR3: CASSYDPDKGTIYF. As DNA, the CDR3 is TGTGCCAGCAGTTACGACCCTGACAAAGGTACCATATATTTT.